The 2 T cell receptor beta chains below come from one sample, sequenced in a study of shared clonotypes between healthy human individuals. Profiled with immunoSEQ multiplex PCR; TCRdb holds only in-frame clones, not every one. The sample lists around 1.6 million clones, nearly 99% seen once, with about 0.45% in the top ten. Material for sequencing was naive CD4+ T cells sorted from blood. Subset noted: CD45RA+ positively selected. These receptors originate from a man aged 25-45 years in good health.

The chain carries TRBV5-1 and TRBJ1-5; maybe TRBD1 (5 bases). The germline V and J ends were trimmed by 0 bases and 5 bases, with 6 bases remaining between them. Per germline, CDR1 SGHRS and CDR2 YFSETQ. The CDR3 consists of 13 residues. The DNA of the CDR3 is TGCGCCAGCAGCTTGGGACAGCATCAGCCCCAGCATTTT. Its protein product is CASSLGQHQPQHF.

This sequence joins TRBV18 and TRBJ2-3; D is unresolved. From germline, CDR1 is KGHSH and CDR2 LQKENI. The CDR3 contains 14 residues. With 6 bases removed from V and 4 bases from J, the gap between germline ends came to 14 bases. In DNA form, the CDR3 reads TGTGCCAGCTCGGGCTATAACGTAGCAGATACGCAGTATTTT. This gives the protein CASSGYNVADTQYF.